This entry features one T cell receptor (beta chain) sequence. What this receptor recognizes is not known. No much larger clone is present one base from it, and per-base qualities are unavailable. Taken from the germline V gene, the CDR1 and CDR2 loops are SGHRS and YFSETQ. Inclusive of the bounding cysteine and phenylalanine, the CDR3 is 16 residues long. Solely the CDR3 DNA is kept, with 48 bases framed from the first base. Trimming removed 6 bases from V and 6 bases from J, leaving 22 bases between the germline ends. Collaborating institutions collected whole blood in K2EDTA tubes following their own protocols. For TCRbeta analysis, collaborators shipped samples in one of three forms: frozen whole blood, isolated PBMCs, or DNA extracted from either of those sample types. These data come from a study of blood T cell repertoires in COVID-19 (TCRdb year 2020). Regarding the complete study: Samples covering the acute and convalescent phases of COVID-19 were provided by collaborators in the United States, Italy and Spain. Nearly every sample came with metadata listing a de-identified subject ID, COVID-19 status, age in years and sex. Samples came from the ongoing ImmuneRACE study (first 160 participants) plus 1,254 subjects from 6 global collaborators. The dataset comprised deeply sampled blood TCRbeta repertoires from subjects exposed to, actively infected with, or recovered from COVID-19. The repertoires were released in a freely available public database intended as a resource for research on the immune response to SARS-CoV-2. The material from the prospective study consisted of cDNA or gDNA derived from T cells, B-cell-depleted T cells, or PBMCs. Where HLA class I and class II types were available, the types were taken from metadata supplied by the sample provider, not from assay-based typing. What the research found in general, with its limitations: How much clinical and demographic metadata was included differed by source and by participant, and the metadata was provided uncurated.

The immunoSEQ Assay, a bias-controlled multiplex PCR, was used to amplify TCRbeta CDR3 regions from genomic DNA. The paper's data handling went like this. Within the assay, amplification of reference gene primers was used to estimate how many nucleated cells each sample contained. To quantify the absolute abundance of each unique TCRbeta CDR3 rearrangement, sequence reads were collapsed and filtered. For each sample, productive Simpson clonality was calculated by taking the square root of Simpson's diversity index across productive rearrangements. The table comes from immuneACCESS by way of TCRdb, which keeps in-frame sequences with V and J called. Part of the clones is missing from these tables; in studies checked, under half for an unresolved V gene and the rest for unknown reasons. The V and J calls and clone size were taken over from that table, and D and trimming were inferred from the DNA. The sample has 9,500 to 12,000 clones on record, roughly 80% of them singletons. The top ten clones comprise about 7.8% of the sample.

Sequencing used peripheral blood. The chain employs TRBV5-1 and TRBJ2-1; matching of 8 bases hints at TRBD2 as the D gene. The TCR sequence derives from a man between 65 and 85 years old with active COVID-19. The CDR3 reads CASTGGSAGALNEQFF. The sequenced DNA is TGCGCCAGCACAGGGGGATCAGCGGGGGCGCTCAATGAGCAGTTCTTC.